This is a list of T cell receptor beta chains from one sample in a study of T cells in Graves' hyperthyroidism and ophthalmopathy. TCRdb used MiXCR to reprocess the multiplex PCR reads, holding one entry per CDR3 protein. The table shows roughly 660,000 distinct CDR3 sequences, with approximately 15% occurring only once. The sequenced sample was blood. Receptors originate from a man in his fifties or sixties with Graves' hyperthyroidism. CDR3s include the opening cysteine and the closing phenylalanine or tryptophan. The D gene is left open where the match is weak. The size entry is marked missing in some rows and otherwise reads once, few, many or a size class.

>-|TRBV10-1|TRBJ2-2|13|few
CASSGQTTGELFF
TGCGCCAGCAGTGGACAGACCACCGGGGAGCTGTTTTTT
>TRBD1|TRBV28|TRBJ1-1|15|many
CASSSGQGAETEAFF
TGTGCCAGCAGTTCCGGGCAGGGGGCTGAAACTGAAGCTTTCTTT
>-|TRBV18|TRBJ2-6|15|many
CASSPPLSGANVLTF
TGTGCCAGCTCACCACCCCTCTCTGGGGCCAACGTCCTGACTTTC
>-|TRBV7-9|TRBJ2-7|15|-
CASSPRVAEGNEQYF
TGTGCCAGCAGCCCTAGAGTAGCAGAAGGGAACGAGCAGTACTTC
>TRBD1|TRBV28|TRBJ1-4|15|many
CASSLAGGANEKLFF
TGTGCCAGCAGTTTAGCAGGGGGTGCTAATGAAAAACTGTTTTTT
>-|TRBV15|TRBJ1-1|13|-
CATSRDKSGSAFF
TGTGCCACCAGCAGAGATAAGAGCGGGAGTGCTTTCTTT
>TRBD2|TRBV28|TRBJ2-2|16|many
CASSFRSSGNTGELFF
TGTGCCAGCAGTTTCAGATCTAGCGGGAACACCGGGGAGCTGTTTTTT
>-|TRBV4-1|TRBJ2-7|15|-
CASSWTFGSSYEQYF
TGCGCCAGTTCATGGACGTTCGGGAGCTCCTACGAGCAGTACTTC
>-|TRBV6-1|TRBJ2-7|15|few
CASSGAGELFYEQYF
TGTGCCAGCAGTGGGGCCGGCGAGTTGTTCTACGAGCAGTACTTC
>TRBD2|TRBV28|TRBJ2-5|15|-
CASRAAGGPKETQYF
TGTGCCAGCAGGGCAGCGGGAGGGCCTAAAGAGACCCAGTACTTC